This T cell receptor (beta chain) was sequenced for a study of shared clonotypes between healthy human individuals. The table came from immunoSEQ multiplex PCR; TCRdb's copy has only in-frame clones and leaves some out. The data hold some 550,000 clones, with more than 95% observed a single time. V dropped 8 bases and J dropped 2 bases, with 17 bases sitting between them. The CDR3 is made up of 15 amino acids. Germline assignment: CDR1 SGHNT and CDR2 YENEEA. The TCR sequence derives from a woman between 25 and 40 years old in good health. The genes are TRBV11-3 and TRBJ2-3; TRBD2 might be the D (6 bases). The sequencing sample was made of naive CD4+ T cells sorted from blood. Subset defined: CD45RA+ positively selected. CDR3 amino acids: CASALGAGYTDTQYF. The CDR3 coding sequence is TGTGCCAGCGCCCTAGGAGCGGGTTACACAGATACGCAGTATTTT.